The present entry profiles one T cell receptor (beta chain) with its context. Its antigen target is currently unknown. Within one base of it there is no much larger clone, and no base qualities were kept. The record originates from a study of shared clonotypes between healthy human individuals (dated by TCRdb to the early 2020s). General notes on the study: Two women and a few men aged 18 to 49 years were included in the cohort. For each donor, CD4 naive and CD4 memory were each run on three plates, CD8 naive on two plates, and CD8 memory on one plate. Libraries were prepared and TCR repertoires were sequenced by different laboratories using diverse techniques, in order to increase sequencing depth and limit assay-specific biases. Between about 0.8 and 9.5 billion PBMCs per donor were obtained by leukapheresis. To estimate repertoire size and how much clonotypes are shared between individuals, the study performed deep sequencing of blood TCR repertoires from about 5 healthy adults. The investigation overall reported the following: Based on pairwise subsampling, the degree of clonotype sharing among donors was expected to be affected by sequencing depth. Because the study included only a small number of donors, the genetic and exposure-history diversity represented was limited. Sharing across a few donors was observed for roughly 5% of naive CD4, over 3% of naive CD8, 2% to 2.5% of memory CD4, and about 0.39% of memory CD8 clonotypes. Sampling was restricted to blood, and TCR repertoires in tissues likely differ from the TCR repertoires found in blood. Incomplete sequencing was indicated by rarefaction of sorted-subset datasets, despite the large sequencing depth. Compared with non-shared clonotypes, the clonotypes found in all four sorted-subset donors had higher generation probabilities. Naive subsets generally had larger estimated clonotype richness than memory subsets.

CD8 naive samples consisted of CD45RO-negative cells that were positively selected for CCR7, yielding a CD45RA+CCR7+ population without TemRA cells. Healthy HIV-negative adults with no recently reported acute infections or vaccinations were included as donors. Every donor was a Caucasian adult living in Nashville, Tennessee, USA. Blood was obtained by leukapheresis, after which PBMCs were separated by Ficoll-Histopaque density gradient centrifugation and cryopreserved in liquid nitrogen vapor phase. Purity and quantity of every magnetically sorted T cell population were checked by analytical flow cytometry. Genomic DNA was isolated from each sorted fraction and quantified by UV absorbance on a Nanodrop 2000c. The CDR3 numbers 12 residues from cysteine through phenylalanine. CDR3 DNA only is kept here, 36 bases in frame from base 1. CDR1 and CDR2 (SNHLY, FYNNEI) derive from the germline V gene. TCR CDR3 regions were amplified from genomic DNA by multiplex PCR using the deep immunoSEQ assay. Genomic DNA extracted from each cell subset was distributed evenly over all wells of several immunoSEQ 96-well plates, and each plate served as one replicate. For sorted subsets, each replicate PCR was loaded with about 0.2 ug genomic DNA, equivalent to 25,000 to 30,000 T cell genomes. Purified libraries were measured with a Qubit 3.0 fluorometer, size-checked on a Bioanalyzer 2100, and measured again with the KAPA Library Quantification kit. A separate single-read 150-cycle Illumina NextSeq 550 flow cell was used to sequence each immunoSEQ 96-well plate. The study's own analysis went as follows. Because the immunoSEQ output held only junctional sequences and lacked quality scores, the filtering could not match the filtering applied to full-length reads. To assign V/J genes and CDR3, sequences were annotated against IMGT germline references using PyIR, a Python wrapper for IgBLAST v1.9. Reads were removed for weak V/J assignments (E-value above 1e-6), missing CDR3, stop codons, out-of-frame junctions, or ambiguous translated residues. V3J clonotypes were defined by identical inferred V gene, J gene, and CDR3 amino acid sequence. To compute the percentage overlap between repertoires, the number of shared unique clonotypes was divided by the size of the smaller repertoire. Three approaches were used to assess repertoire richness: RTK rarefaction, the Chao1 estimator, and Recon v2.1 estimates of unobserved clonotypes. OLGA was used to compute generation probabilities for all TCRbeta clonotypes that the gDNA method yielded from several donors. This immuneACCESS table, as held by TCRdb, lists in-frame sequences with V and J called but not all clones. Of the missing ones, under half trace to an unresolved V gene in checked studies; the others have no known cause. V and J calls and clone size are those listed in that table; D and trimming were worked out from the DNA. Counted in this sample were 1.5 million to 2.5 million clones; approximately 94% of them appeared once. The ten largest clonotypes hold 0.95% to 1.5% of the sample.

The sequence joins TRBV2 to TRBJ2-7; tentative D gene TRBD2, with 6 bases matching. The specimen was naive CD8+ T cells sorted from blood. The sample's cell subset or site label, in plain terms: CD45RA+CCR7+. The source is a man younger than 30 in good health. Read as DNA, the sequence is TGTGCACTCGGCGGGGTAACCTACGAGCAGTACTTC. This yields the protein CALGGVTYEQYF.